Listed below are T cell receptor beta chains from one sample, sequenced in a study of cytomegalovirus exposure and HLA in healthy donors. Clones were sequenced by immunoSEQ multiplex PCR, and TCRdb holds only the in-frame ones, with some missing. Found here are 200,000 or so clones, 65% to 85% of them singletons; the top ten hold about 0.1%. Sequencing was done on a sample of PBMCs. These receptors came from a boy under 10 years old in good health and CMV-seronegative. Both conserved end residues are part of each CDR3. The order of the fields is V gene, D gene, clone size, J gene, CDR3 DNA, CDR3 protein. D genes are given only for firm matches. Clone sizes are given selectively: once, few, many, or a class where the clone is expanded.

V: TRBV29-1; D: -; size: -; J: TRBJ1-1; DNA: TGCAGCGTTGAAGCGGTCGGACAGTCTCGAGGATCGAACACTGAAGCTTTCTTT; CDR3: CSVEAVGQSRGSNTEAFF
V: TRBV5-1; D: -; size: few; J: TRBJ2-7; DNA: TGCGCCAGCAGCCTACTACAGGGTCAGGAGCAGTACTTC; CDR3: CASSLLQGQEQYF
V: TRBV6-5; D: -; size: -; J: TRBJ1-2; DNA: TGTGCCAGCAGTTATAGTCTTCAATTCTCCTATGGCTACACCTTC; CDR3: CASSYSLQFSYGYTF
V: TRBV7-3; D: TRBD2; size: -; J: TRBJ2-3; DNA: TGTGCCAGCAGCTTATCGGGGGGTCGGACAGATACGCAGTATTTT; CDR3: CASSLSGGRTDTQYF
V: TRBV5-1; D: TRBD2; size: few; J: TRBJ2-5; DNA: TGCGCCAGCAGACGGACTAGCGGGGGCCCCTTCGGGGAGACCCAGTACTTC; CDR3: CASRRTSGGPFGETQYF
V: TRBV7-2; D: -; size: -; J: TRBJ1-5; DNA: TGTGCCAGCAGCTTAGGGGGGGGTCCCCAGCATTTT; CDR3: CASSLGGGPQHF
V: TRBV2; D: TRBD2; size: -; J: TRBJ2-7; DNA: TGTGCCAGCAGTGGGACTAGCGGCGAGCAGTACTTC; CDR3: CASSGTSGEQYF
V: TRBV6-5; D: -; size: -; J: TRBJ2-7; DNA: TGTGCCAGCCGGGTCTCTAAGTCCTACGAGCAGTACTTC; CDR3: CASRVSKSYEQYF
V: TRBV7-2; D: TRBD1; size: -; J: TRBJ2-5; DNA: TGTGCCAGCAGCTTAGATACAGGGGTCCGGGGGACCCAGTACTTC; CDR3: CASSLDTGVRGTQYF
V: TRBV5-6; D: -; size: -; J: TRBJ1-4; DNA: TGTGCCAGCAGCTTGGGGCTGGGAGCAACTAATGAAAAACTGTTTTTT; CDR3: CASSLGLGATNEKLFF
V: TRBV2; D: -; size: once; J: TRBJ1-2; DNA: TGTGCCAGCAGTGCGGGTTTTCCAGAGCCCTACTATGGCTACACCTTC; CDR3: CASSAGFPEPYYGYTF
V: TRBV18; D: TRBD1; size: -; J: TRBJ2-2; DNA: TGTGCCAGCTCACCAAACCAGCCCGGGACAGGGAACACCGGGGAGCTGTTTTTT; CDR3: CASSPNQPGTGNTGELFF